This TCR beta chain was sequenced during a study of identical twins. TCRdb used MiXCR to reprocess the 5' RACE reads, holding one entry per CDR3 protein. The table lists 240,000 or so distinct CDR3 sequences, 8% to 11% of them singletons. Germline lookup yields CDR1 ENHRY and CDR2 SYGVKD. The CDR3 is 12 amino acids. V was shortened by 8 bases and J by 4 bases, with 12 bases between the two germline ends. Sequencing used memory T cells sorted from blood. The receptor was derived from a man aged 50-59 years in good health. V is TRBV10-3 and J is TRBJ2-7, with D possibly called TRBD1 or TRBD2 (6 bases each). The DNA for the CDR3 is TGTGCCATCGGAGGGGGGCCGTACGAGCAGTACTTC. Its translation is CAIGGGPYEQYF.